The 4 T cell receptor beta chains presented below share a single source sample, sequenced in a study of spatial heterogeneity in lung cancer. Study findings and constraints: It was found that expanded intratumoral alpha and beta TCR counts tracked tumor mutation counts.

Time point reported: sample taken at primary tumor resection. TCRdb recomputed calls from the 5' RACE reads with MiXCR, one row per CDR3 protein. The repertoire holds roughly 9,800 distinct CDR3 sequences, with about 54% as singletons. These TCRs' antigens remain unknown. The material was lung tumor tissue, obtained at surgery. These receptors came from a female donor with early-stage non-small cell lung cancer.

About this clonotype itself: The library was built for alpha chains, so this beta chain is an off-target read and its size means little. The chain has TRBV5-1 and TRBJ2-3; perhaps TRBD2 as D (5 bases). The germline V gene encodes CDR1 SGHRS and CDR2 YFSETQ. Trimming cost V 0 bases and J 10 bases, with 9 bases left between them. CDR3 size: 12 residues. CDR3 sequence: CASSLEGGAQYF. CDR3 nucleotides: TGCGCCAGCAGCTTGGAAGGAGGTGCGCAGTATTTT.

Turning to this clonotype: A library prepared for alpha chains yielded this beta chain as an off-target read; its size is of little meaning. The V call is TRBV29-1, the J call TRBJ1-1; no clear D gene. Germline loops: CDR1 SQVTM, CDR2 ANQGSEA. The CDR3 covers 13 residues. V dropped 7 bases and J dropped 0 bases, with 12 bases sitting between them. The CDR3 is CSAQPDLNTEAFF. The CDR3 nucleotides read TGCAGCGCCCAGCCGGATCTGAACACTGAAGCTTTCTTT.

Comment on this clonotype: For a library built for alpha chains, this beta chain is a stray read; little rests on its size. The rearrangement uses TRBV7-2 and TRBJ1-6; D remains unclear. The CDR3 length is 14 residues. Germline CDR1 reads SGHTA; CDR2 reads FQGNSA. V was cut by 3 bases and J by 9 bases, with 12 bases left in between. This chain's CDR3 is CASSLVPEGSPLHF. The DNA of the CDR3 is TGTGCCAGCAGCTTGGTCCCAGAAGGTTCACCCCTCCACTTT.

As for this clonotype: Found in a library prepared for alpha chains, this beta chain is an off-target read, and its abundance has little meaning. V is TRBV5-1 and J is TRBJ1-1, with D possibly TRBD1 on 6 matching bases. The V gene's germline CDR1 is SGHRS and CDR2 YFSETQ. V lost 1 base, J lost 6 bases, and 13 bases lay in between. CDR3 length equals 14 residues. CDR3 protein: CASSLQGRKAEAFF. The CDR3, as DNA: TGCGCCAGCAGCTTGCAGGGGCGCAAGGCTGAAGCTTTCTTT.